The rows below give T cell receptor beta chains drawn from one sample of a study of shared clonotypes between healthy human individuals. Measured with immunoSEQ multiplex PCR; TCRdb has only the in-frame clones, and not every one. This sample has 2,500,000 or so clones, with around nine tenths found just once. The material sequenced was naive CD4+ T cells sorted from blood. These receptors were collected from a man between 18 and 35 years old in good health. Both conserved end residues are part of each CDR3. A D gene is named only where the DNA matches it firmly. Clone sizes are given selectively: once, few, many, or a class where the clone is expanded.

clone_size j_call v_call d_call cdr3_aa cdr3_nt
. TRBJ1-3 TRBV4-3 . CASSQGPRDPGNTIYF TGCGCCAGCAGCCAGGGGCCCCGGGACCCTGGAAACACCATATATTTT
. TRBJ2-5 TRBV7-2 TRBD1 CASSLVTGILKETQYF TGTGCCAGCAGCTTAGTGACAGGGATACTCAAAGAGACCCAGTACTTC
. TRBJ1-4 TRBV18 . CASSPPSLGRGEKLFF TGTGCCAGCTCACCACCCAGTTTGGGGCGGGGTGAAAAACTGTTTTTT
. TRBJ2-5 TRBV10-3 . CAISDLGETQYF TGTGCCATCAGTGACCTCGGGGAGACCCAGTACTTC
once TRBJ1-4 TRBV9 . CASSPGATNEKLFF TGTGCCAGCAGCCCTGGTGCAACTAATGAAAAACTGTTTTTT
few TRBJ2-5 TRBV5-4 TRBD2 CASSLGLAGGQETQYF TGTGCCAGCAGCTTGGGACTAGCGGGGGGACAAGAGACCCAGTACTTC
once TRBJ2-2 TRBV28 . CASSQLRGAVTGELFF TGTGCCAGCAGTCAGCTCAGGGGGGCCGTGACTGGGGAGCTGTTTTTT
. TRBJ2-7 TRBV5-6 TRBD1 CASSRQGTAYEQYF TGTGCCAGCAGCAGACAGGGGACCGCCTACGAGCAGTACTTC
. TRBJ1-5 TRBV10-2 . CASRNRFDQPQHF TGCGCCAGCCGAAACAGGTTTGATCAGCCCCAGCATTTT
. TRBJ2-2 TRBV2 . CASRGGLGTGELFF TGTGCCAGCAGGGGGGGGCTGGGCACCGGGGAGCTGTTTTTT
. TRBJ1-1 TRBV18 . CASSPLETENTEAFF TGTGCCAGCTCACCACTGGAAACAGAGAACACTGAAGCTTTCTTT